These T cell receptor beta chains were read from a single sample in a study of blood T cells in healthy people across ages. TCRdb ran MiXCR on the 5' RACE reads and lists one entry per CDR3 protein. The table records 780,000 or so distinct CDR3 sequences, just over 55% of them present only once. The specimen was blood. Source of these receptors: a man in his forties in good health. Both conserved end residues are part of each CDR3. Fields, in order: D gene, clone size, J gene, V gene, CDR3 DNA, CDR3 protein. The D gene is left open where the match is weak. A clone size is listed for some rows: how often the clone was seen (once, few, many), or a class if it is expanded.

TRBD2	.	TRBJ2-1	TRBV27	TGTGCCAGCGGGGGGGTTATCTACAATGAGCAGTTCTTC	CASGGVIYNEQFF
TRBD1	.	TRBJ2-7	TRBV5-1	TGCGCCAGCAGCTGGATGACAGGGACCTCCTACGAGCAGTACTTC	CASSWMTGTSYEQYF
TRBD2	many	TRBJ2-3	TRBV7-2	TGTGCCAGCAGCGTTACTAGCGGAAACACAGATACGCAGTATTTT	CASSVTSGNTDTQYF
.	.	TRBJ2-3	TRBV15	TGTGCCACCAGCTCGACGCGGGCTAGCACAGATACGCAGTATTTT	CATSSTRASTDTQYF
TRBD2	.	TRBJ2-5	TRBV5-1	TGCGCCAGCAGCGAGGGACTAGAATTCAAAGAGACCCAGTACTTC	CASSEGLEFKETQYF
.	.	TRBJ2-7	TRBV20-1	TGCAGTGCTAGAGATACGCCAGGCTGGTCCTACGAGCAGTACTTC	CSARDTPGWSYEQYF
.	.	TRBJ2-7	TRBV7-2	TGTGCCAGCAGCTCGGAGGGGAGCTCCTACAATGAGCAGTACTTC	CASSSEGSSYNEQYF
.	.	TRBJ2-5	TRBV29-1	TGCAGCGTTGATACCGGGACGCAAGAGACCCAGTACTTC	CSVDTGTQETQYF
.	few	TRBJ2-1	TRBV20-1	TGCAGTGCGTTAGACTACTACAATGAGCAGTTCTTC	CSALDYYNEQFF
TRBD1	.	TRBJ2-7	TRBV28	TGTGCCAGCAGCTCAGCACAGGGGCAGCAGTACTTC	CASSSAQGQQYF
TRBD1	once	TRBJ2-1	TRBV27	TGTGCCAGCAGTTCCCCAGGACAGGGGTCCGATGAGCAGTTCTTC	CASSSPGQGSDEQFF
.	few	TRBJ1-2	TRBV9	TGTGCCAGCAGCGTAGATCTCCTTGGACAGCTAGGACATGGCTACACCTTC	CASSVDLLGQLGHGYTF
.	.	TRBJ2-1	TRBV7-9	TGTGCCAGCAGCCTAACATTGAAGGAGCAGTTCTTC	CASSLTLKEQFF
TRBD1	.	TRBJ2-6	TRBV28	TGTGCCAGCAGCCCTGGGGACAGGGGACCTGGGGCCAACGTCCTGACTTTC	CASSPGDRGPGANVLTF
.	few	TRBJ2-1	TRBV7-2	TGTGCCAGCAGCTTAGTTTGGGGGTCCGACAATGAGCAGTTCTTC	CASSLVWGSDNEQFF
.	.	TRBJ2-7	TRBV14	TGTGCCAGCAGTCCGCAGGGGGGATACTACGAGCAGTACTTC	CASSPQGGYYEQYF
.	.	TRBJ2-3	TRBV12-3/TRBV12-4	TGTGCCAGCAGTTTTTCCCAGGGGACAGATACGCAGTATTTT	CASSFSQGTDTQYF
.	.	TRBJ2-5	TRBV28	TGTGCCAGCCGAGCACCCGGACAGCAAGAGACCCAGTACTTC	CASRAPGQQETQYF
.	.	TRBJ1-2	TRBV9	TGTGCCAGCAGCCTCGGGGGTATGACAGCTGGCTACACCTTC	CASSLGGMTAGYTF
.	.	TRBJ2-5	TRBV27	TGTGCCAGCAGTTCGCCCCCCCCGGAAGAGACCCAGTACTTC	CASSSPPPEETQYF
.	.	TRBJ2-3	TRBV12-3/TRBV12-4	TGTGCCAGCAGTATAGCTAGGGTGGGTGCTGATACGCAGTATTTT	CASSIARVGADTQYF
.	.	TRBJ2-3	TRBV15	TGTGCCACCAGCAGGAAAGATACGCAGTATTTT	CATSRKDTQYF
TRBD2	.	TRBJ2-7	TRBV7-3	TGTGCCAGCAGCCAGGGACTACACTCCTACAATGAGCAGTACTTC	CASSQGLHSYNEQYF
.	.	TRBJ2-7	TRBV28	TGTGCCAGCAGTCGTCAGGGGTTTGGGTACGAGCAGTACTTC	CASSRQGFGYEQYF
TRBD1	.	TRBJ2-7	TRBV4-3	TGCGCCAGCAGCCAAGAGGCAGGGGGCGGCGAGCAGTACTTC	CASSQEAGGGEQYF
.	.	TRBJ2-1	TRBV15	TGTGCCACCAGCAGAGGTGTTAGCCTCTACAATGAGCAGTTCTTC	CATSRGVSLYNEQFF
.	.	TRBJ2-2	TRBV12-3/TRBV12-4	TGTGCCAGCAGCGAGACAGGGACTTTGGCCGGGGAGCTGTTTTTT	CASSETGTLAGELFF
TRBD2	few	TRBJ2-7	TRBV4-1	TGCGCCAGCAGCCAAGAATGGCTAGCGGGAGACGTCGAGCAGTACTTC	CASSQEWLAGDVEQYF
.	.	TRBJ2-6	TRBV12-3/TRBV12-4	TGTGCCAGCAGGATGAACACTACAAAAAGGCTCTCTGGGGCCAACGTCCTGACTTTC	CASRMNTTKRLSGANVLTF